This is a list of T cell receptor beta chains from one sample in a study of shared clonotypes between healthy human individuals. Data came from immunoSEQ multiplex PCR; TCRdb stores just in-frame clones and leaves some out. The sample comprises more than 2,000,000 clones, about 92% of which are singletons, and roughly 0.14% rests with the top ten. Sequenced input: naive CD4+ T cells sorted from blood. These receptors were taken from a man between 18 and 29 years old in good health. CDR3s include the opening cysteine and the closing phenylalanine or tryptophan. The D gene is left open where the match is weak. Size is omitted from some rows. Given values are once, few, many or a class for expanded clones.

size | D | J | V | CDR3 | DNA
. | . | TRBJ2-7 | TRBV6-4 | CASSGVTGTSTYEQYF | TGTGCCAGCAGTGGGGTGACCGGGACTTCGACCTACGAGCAGTACTTC
. | . | TRBJ2-7 | TRBV2 | CASRPGTWGIYEQYF | TGTGCCAGCAGGCCTGGGACTTGGGGGATATACGAGCAGTACTTC
. | TRBD1 | TRBJ2-5 | TRBV5-1 | CASSSPGQGETQYF | TGCGCCAGCAGCTCCCCCGGACAGGGCGAGACCCAGTACTTC
. | . | TRBJ1-2 | TRBV30 | CAWSLATNYGYTF | TGTGCCTGGAGCCTTGCTACCAACTATGGCTACACCTTC
. | TRBD2 | TRBJ2-2 | TRBV5-1 | CASSRTSGDGELFF | TGCGCCAGCAGCCGGACTAGCGGGGACGGGGAGCTGTTTTTT
. | . | TRBJ1-1 | TRBV9 | CASSVVQNTEAFF | TGTGCCAGCAGCGTAGTCCAGAACACTGAAGCTTTCTTT
. | TRBD2 | TRBJ2-5 | TRBV13 | CASTNPAVGGETQYF | TGTGCCAGCACCAACCCGGCGGTCGGGGGGGAGACCCAGTACTTC
. | . | TRBJ1-1 | TRBV10-1 | CASSESLSTEAFF | TGCGCCAGCAGTGAGAGTTTGAGCACTGAAGCTTTCTTT
. | . | TRBJ2-2 | TRBV7-8 | CASSLGGSGAPNTGELFF | TGTGCCAGCAGCTTAGGAGGGAGCGGAGCACCGAACACCGGGGAGCTGTTTTTT
. | . | TRBJ2-7 | TRBV29-1 | CSVETGPRPYEQYF | TGCAGCGTTGAAACCGGGCCCCGGCCCTACGAGCAGTACTTC
. | TRBD2 | TRBJ2-5 | TRBV5-1 | CASSANPGLQETQYF | TGCGCCAGCAGCGCAAACCCGGGACTACAAGAGACCCAGTACTTC
. | . | TRBJ1-1 | TRBV6-5 | CASSRVWQGNTEAFF | TGTGCCAGCAGTCGGGTGTGGCAGGGTAACACTGAAGCTTTCTTT
once | . | TRBJ2-1 | TRBV5-1 | CASSLNGNEQFF | TGCGCCAGCAGCTTAAACGGGAATGAGCAGTTCTTC
. | . | TRBJ2-7 | TRBV5-6 | CASSLYQGSYEQYF | TGTGCCAGCAGCTTGTATCAGGGCTCCTACGAGCAGTACTTC
. | . | TRBJ1-5 | TRBV5-6 | CASSSGTGYSNQPQHF | TGTGCCAGCAGTTCCGGGACGGGGTATAGCAATCAGCCCCAGCATTTT
. | . | TRBJ2-7 | TRBV7-2 | CASSSGTPSYEQYF | TGTGCCAGCAGCTCCGGGACTCCATCCTACGAGCAGTACTTC
. | . | TRBJ2-5 | TRBV28 | CASNLQGTQYF | TGTGCCAGCAATTTGCAAGGGACCCAGTACTTC